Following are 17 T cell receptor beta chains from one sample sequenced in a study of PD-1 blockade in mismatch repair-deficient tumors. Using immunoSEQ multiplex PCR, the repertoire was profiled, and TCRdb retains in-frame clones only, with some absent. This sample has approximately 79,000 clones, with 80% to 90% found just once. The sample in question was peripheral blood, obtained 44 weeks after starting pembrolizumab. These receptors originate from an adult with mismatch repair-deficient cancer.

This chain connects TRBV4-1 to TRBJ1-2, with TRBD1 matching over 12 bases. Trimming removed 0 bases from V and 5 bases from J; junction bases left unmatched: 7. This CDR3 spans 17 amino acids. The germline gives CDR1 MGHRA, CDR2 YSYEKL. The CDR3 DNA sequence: TGCGCCAGCAGCCAAGATTGGGAGGGACAGGGGGCGTATGGCTACACCTTC. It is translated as CASSQDWEGQGAYGYTF.

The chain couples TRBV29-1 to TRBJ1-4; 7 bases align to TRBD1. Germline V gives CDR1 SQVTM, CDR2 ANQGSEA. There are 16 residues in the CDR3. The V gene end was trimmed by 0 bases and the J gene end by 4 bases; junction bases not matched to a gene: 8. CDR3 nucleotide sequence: TGCAGCGTTGAAGACAGGGGCAGGGGGGATAATGAAAAACTGTTTTTT. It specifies CSVEDRGRGDNEKLFF. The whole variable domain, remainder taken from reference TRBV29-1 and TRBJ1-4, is SAVISQKPSRDICQRGTSLTIQCQVDSQVTMMFWYRQQPGQSLTLIATANQGSEATYESGFVIDKFPISRPNLTFSTLTVSNMSPEDSSIYLCSVEDRGRGDNEKLFFGSGTQLSVL.

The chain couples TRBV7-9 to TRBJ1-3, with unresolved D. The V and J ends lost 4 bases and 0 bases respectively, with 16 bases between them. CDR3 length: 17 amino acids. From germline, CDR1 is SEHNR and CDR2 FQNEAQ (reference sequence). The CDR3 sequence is CASSSERFGVSGNTIYF. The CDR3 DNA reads TGTGCCAGCAGCTCAGAAAGGTTTGGAGTCTCTGGAAACACCATATATTTT.

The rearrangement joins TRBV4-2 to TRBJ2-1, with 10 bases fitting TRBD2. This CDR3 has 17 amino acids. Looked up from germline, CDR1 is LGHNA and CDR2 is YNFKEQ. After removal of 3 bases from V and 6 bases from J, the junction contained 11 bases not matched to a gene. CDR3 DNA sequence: TGTGCCAGCAGCCAGACAGTTCTAGCGGGAGTGGTCAATGAGCAGTTCTTC. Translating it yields CASSQTVLAGVVNEQFF.

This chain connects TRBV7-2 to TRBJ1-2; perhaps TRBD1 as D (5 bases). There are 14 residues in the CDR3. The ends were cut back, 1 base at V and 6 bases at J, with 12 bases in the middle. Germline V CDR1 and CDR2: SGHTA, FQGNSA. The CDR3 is CASSLVPGGDGYTF. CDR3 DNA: TGTGCCAGCAGCTTAGTACCCGGGGGGGATGGCTACACCTTC.

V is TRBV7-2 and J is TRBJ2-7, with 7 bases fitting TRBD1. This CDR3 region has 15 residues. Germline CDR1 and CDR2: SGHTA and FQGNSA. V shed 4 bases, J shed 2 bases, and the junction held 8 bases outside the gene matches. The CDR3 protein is CASSSGQLKAYEQYF. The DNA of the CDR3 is TGTGCCAGCAGCTCGGGACAGCTGAAGGCCTACGAGCAGTACTTC.

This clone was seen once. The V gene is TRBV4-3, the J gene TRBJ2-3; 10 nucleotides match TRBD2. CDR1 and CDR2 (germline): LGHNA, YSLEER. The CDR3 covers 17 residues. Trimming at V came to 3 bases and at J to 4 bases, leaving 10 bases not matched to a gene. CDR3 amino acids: CASSHQSTSGNADTQYF. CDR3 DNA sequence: TGCGCCAGCAGCCATCAATCCACTAGCGGGAATGCAGATACGCAGTATTTT.

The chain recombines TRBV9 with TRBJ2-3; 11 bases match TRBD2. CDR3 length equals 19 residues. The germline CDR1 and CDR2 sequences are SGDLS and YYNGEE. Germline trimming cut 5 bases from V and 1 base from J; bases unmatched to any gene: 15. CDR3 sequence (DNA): TGTGCCAGCAGTCGTAGTGGTAGCGGGAGGGGTTTTGGCACAGATACGCAGTATTTT. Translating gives CASSRSGSGRGFGTDTQYF.

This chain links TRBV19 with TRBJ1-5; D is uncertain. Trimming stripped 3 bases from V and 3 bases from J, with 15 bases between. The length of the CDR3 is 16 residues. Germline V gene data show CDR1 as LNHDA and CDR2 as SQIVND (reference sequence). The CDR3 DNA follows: TGTGCCAGTAGTATTGGTTTAGGAATCCCCAATCAGCCCCAGCATTTT. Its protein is CASSIGLGIPNQPQHF.

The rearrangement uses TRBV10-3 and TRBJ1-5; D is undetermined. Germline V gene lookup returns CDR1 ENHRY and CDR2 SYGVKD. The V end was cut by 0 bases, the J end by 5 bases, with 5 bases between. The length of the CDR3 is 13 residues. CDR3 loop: CAISESPYQPQHF. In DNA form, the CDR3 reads TGTGCCATCAGTGAGTCCCCCTATCAGCCCCAGCATTTT.

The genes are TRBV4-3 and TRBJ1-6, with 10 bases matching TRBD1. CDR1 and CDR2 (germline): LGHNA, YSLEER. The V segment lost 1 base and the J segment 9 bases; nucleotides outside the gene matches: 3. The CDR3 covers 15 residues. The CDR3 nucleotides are TGCGCCAGCAGCCAAGGACAGGGGGCGGGTTCACCCCTCCACTTT. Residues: CASSQGQGAGSPLHF.

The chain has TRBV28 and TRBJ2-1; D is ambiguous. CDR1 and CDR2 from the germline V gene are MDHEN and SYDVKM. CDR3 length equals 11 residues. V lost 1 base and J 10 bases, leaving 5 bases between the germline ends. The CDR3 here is CASSLYLEQFF. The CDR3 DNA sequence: TGTGCCAGCAGTTTATATCTGGAGCAGTTCTTC.

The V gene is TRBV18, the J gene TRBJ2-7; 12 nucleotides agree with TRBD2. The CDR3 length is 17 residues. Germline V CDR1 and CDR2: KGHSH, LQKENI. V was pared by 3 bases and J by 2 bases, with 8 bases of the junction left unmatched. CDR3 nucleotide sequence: TGTGCCAGCTCACCTACTAGCGGGAGGAACCAAGCCTACGAGCAGTACTTC. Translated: CASSPTSGRNQAYEQYF.

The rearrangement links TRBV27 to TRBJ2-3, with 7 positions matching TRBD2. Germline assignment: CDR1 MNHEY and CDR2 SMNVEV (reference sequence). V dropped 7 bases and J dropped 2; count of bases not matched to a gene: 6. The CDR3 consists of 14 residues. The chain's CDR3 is CASTPGLSTDTQYF. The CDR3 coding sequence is TGTGCCAGCACCCCGGGACTATCCACAGATACGCAGTATTTT.

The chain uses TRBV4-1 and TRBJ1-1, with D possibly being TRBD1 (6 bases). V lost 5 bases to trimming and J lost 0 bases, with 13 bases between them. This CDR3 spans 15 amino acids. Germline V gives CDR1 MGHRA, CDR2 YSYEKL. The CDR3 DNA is TGCGCCAGCAGCGTCCGACAGGACCTGAACACTGAAGCTTTCTTT. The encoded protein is CASSVRQDLNTEAFF.

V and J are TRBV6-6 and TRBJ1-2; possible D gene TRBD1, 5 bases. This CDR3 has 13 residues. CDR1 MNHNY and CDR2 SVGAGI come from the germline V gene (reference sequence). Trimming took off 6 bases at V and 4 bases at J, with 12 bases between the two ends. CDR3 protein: CASSLGTAYGYTF. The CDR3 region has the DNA TGTGCCAGCAGCCTCGGGACGGCCTATGGCTACACCTTC.

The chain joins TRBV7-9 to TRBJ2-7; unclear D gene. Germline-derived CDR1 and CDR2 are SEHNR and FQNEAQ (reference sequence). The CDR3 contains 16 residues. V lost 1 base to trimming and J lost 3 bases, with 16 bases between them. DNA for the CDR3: TGTGCCAGCAGCTTAGATCCCCCCCCCGTCCGCTACGAGCAGTACTTC. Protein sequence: CASSLDPPPVRYEQYF.